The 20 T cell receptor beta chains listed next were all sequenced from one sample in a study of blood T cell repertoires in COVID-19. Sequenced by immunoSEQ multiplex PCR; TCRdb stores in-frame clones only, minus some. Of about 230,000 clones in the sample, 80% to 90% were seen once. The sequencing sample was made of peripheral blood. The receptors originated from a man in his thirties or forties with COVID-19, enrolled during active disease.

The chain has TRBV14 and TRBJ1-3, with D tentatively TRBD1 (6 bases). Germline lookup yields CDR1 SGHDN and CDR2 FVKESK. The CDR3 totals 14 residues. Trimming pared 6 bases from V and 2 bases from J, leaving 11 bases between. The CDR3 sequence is CASRLQGTGNTIYF. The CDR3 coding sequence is TGTGCCAGCAGGCTACAGGGAACTGGAAACACCATATATTTT. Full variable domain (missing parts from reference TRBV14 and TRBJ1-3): EAGVTQFPSHSVIEKGQTVTLRCDPISGHDNLYWYRRVMGKEIKFLLHFVKESKQDESGMPNNRFLAERTGGTYSTLKVQPAELEDSGVYFCASRLQGTGNTIYFGEGSWLTVV.

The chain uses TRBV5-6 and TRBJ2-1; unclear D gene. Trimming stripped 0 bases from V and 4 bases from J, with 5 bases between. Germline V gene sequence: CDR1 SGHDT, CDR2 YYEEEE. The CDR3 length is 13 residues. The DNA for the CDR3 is TGTGCCAGCAGCTTGGGAGCATACAATGAGCAGTTCTTC. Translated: CASSLGAYNEQFF.

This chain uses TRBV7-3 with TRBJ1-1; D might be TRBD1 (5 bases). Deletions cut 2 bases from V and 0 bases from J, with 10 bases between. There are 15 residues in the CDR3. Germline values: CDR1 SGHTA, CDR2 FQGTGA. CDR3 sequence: CASSLQTALNTEAFF. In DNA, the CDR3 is TGTGCCAGCAGCTTACAGACAGCCCTGAACACTGAAGCTTTCTTT.

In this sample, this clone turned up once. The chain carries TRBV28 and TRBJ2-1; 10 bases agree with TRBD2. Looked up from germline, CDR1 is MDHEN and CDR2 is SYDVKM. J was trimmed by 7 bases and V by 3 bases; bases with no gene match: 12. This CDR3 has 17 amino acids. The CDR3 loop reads CASSFPPSSGSWNEQFF. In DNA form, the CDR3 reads TGTGCCAGCAGTTTCCCCCCCTCTAGCGGGAGTTGGAATGAGCAGTTCTTC.

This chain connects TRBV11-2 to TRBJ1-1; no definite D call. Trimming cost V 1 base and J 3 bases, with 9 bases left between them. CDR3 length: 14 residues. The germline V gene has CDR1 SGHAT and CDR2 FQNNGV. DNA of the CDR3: TGTGCCAGCAGCTTAGCTCCCCCGTACACTGAAGCTTTCTTT. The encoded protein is CASSLAPPYTEAFF.

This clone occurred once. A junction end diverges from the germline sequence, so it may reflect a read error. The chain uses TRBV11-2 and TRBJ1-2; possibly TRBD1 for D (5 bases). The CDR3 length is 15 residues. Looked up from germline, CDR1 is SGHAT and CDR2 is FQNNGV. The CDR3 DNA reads TGTGCCAGCAGCTTAGATCGGGGCTTGGGGGGTGGCAACACCTTC. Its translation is CASSLDRGLGGGNTF.

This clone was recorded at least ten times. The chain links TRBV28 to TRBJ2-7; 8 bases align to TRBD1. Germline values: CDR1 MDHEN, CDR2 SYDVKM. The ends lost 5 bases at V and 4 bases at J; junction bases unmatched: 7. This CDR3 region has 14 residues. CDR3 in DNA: TGTGCCAGCAGTCCAGGGGACAGGAGTTACGAGCAGTACTTC. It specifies CASSPGDRSYEQYF.

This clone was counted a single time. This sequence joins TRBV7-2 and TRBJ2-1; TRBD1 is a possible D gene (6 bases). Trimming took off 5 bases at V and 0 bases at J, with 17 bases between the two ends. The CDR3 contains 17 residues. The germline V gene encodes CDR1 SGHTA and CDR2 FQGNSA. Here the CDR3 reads CASSQRQATYSYNEQFF. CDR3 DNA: TGTGCCAGCAGCCAACGACAGGCAACGTACTCCTACAATGAGCAGTTCTTC. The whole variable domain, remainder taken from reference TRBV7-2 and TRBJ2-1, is GAGVSQSPSNKVTEKGKDVELRCDPISGHTALYWYRQSLGQGLEFLIYFQGNSAPDKSGLPSDRFSAERTGGSVSTLTIQRTQQEDSAVYLCASSQRQATYSYNEQFFGPGTRLTVL.

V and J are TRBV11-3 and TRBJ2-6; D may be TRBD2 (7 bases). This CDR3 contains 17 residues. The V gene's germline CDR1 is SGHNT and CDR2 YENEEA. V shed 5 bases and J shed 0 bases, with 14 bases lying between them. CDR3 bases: TGTGCCAGCAGCCCCCGGGGGGCCCTCTCTGGGGCCAACGTCCTGACTTTC. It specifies CASSPRGALSGANVLTF.

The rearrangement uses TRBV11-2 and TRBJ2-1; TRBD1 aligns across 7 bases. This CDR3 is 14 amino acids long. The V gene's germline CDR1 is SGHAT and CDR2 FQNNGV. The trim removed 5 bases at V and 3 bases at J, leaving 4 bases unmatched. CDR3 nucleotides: TGTGCCAGCAGCCCGGGACAGTTCTACAATGAGCAGTTCTTC. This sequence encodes CASSPGQFYNEQFF.

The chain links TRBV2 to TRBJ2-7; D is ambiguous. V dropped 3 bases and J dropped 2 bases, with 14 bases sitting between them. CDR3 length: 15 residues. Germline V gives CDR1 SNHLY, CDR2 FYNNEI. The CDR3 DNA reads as TGTGCCAGCAGTGAGGGCAGGCCGGAAACCTACGAGCAGTACTTC. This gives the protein CASSEGRPETYEQYF. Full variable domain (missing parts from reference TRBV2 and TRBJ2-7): EPEVTQTPSHQVTQMGQEVILRCVPISNHLYFYWYRQILGQKVEFLVSFYNNEISEKSEIFDDQFSVERPDGSNFTLKIRSTKLEDSAMYFCASSEGRPETYEQYFGPGTRLTVT.

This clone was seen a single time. The CDR3 is CATSDFLAGGGETQYF. DNA of the CDR3: TGTGCCACCAGTGATTTCCTAGCGGGAGGTGGAGAGACCCAGTACTTC. The chain is built from TRBV24-1 and TRBJ2-5; TRBD2 matches 11 bases. Germline-derived CDR1 and CDR2 are KGHDR and SFDVKD. V shed 1 base, J shed 4 bases, and the junction held 4 bases outside the gene matches. The CDR3 covers 16 residues.

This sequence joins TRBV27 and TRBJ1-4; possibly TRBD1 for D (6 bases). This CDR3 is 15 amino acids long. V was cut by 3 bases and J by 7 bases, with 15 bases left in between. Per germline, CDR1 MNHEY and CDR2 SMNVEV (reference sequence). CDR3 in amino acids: CASSFSRGWGEKLFF. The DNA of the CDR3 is TGTGCCAGCAGTTTCAGCAGGGGTTGGGGTGAAAAACTGTTTTTT. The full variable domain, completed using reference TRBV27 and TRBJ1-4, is EAQVTQNPRYLITVTGKKLTVTCSQNMNHEYMSWYRQDPGLGLRQIYYSMNVEVTDKGDVPEGYKVSRKEKRNFPLILESPSPNQTSLYFCASSFSRGWGEKLFFGSGTQLSVL.

CDR3 in DNA: TGTGCCACCAGCAGAGGGGGGACAGGGGTAAATGAGCAGTTCTTC. This codes for CATSRGGTGVNEQFF. The V call is TRBV15, the J call TRBJ2-1; 10 nucleotides line up with TRBD1. The V gene's germline CDR1 is LNHNV and CDR2 YYDKDF (reference sequence). The length of the CDR3 is 15 residues. After removal of 1 base from V and 7 bases from J, the junction contained 4 bases not matched to a gene.

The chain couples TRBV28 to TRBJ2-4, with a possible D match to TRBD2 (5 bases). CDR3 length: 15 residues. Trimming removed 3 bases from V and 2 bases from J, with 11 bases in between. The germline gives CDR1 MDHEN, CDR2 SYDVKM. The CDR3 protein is CASSFPGGTKNIQYF. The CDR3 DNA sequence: TGTGCCAGCAGTTTTCCAGGAGGAACCAAAAACATTCAGTACTTC.

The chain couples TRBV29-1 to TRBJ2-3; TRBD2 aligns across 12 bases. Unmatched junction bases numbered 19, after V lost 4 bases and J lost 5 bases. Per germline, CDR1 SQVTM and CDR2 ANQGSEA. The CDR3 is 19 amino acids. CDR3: CSVVLVGGLAGSEVDTQYF. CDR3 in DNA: TGCAGCGTTGTTCTCGTAGGAGGACTAGCGGGGAGTGAGGTAGATACGCAGTATTTT.

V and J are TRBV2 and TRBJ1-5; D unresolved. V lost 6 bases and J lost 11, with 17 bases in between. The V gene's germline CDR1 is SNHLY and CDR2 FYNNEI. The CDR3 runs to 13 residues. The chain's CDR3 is CASRASQVGAQHF. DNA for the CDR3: TGTGCCAGCAGGGCTAGCCAGGTGGGAGCCCAGCATTTT.

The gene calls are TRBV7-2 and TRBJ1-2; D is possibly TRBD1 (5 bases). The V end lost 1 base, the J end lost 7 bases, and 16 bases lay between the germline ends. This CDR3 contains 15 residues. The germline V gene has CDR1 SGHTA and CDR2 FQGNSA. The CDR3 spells CASSLDGREGSGYTF. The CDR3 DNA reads TGTGCCAGCAGCTTAGATGGCAGGGAAGGCTCTGGCTACACCTTC. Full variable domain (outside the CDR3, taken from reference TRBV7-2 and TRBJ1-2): GAGVSQSPSNKVTEKGKDVELRCDPISGHTALYWYRQSLGQGLEFLIYFQGNSAPDKSGLPSDRFSAERTGGSVSTLTIQRTQQEDSAVYLCASSLDGREGSGYTFGSGTRLTVV.

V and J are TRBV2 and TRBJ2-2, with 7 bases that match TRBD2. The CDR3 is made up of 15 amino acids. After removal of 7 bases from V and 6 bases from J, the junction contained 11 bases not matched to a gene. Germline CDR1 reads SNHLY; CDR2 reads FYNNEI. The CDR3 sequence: CASTSGTKVPGELFF. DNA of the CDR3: TGTGCCAGCACCTCCGGGACTAAGGTCCCCGGGGAGCTGTTTTTT.

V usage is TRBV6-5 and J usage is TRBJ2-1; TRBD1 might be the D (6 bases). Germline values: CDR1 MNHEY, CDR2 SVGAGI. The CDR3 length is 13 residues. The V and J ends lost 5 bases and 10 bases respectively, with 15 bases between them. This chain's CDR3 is CASSPQDSGEQFF. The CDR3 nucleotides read TGTGCCAGCAGTCCACAGGACAGTGGAGAGCAGTTCTTC.